This T cell receptor beta chain was documented in a study of blood T cell repertoires in COVID-19. In the study overall: Collection of acute and convalescent COVID-19 samples took place in the United States, Italy and Spain.

Assay used: immunoSEQ multiplex PCR; TCRdb lists only in-frame clones, some missing. The repertoire holds just over 350,000 clones, with roughly 84% as singletons. Participant age was about 18 to 89 years, and participants resided in roughly 24 US areas. Cohort assignment relied on participant-reported clinical history. Cohort 3 donors were reported recovered after two negative PCRs, clearance, or symptom resolution. This clonotype originated in a woman younger than 45 who had recovered from COVID-19. The sample taken for sequencing was PBMCs or T cells enriched from blood (not recorded which).

The CDR3 bases are TGTGCCAGCAGGGACAGCGGCTATGGCTACACCTTC. Translation gives CASRDSGYGYTF. The chain is built from TRBV6-5 and TRBJ1-2; maybe TRBD1 (6 bases). Germline-derived CDR1 and CDR2 are MNHEY and SVGAGI. V was trimmed by 6 bases and J by 4 bases, leaving 9 bases between them. The CDR3 runs to 12 residues.